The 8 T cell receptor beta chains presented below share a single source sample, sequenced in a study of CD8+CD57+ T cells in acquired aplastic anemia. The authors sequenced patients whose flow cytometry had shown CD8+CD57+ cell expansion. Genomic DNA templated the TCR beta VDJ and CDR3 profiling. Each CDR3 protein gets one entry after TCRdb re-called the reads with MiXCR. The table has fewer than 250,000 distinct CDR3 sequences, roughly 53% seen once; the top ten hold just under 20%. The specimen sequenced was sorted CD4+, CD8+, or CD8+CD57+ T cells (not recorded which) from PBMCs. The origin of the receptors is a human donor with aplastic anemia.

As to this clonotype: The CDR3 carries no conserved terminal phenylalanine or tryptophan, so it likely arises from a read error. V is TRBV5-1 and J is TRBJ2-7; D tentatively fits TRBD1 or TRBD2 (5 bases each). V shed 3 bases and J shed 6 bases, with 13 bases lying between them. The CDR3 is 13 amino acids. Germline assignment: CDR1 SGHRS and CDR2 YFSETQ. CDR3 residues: CASSSPGHAEQYS. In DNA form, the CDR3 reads TGCGCCAGCAGCTCCCCGGGGCACGCCGAGCAGTACTCC.

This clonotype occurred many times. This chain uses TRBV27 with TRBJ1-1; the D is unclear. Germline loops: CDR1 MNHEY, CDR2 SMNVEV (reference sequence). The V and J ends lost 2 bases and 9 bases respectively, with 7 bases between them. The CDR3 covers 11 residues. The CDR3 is CASSLNGKAFF. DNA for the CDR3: TGTGCCAGCAGTTTAAACGGAAAAGCTTTCTTT.

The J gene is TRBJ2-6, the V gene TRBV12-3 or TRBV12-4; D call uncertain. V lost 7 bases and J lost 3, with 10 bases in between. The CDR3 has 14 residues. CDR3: CASKRVGGANVLTF. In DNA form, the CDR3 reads TGTGCCAGCAAAAGGGTGGGTGGGGCCAACGTCCTGACTTTC.

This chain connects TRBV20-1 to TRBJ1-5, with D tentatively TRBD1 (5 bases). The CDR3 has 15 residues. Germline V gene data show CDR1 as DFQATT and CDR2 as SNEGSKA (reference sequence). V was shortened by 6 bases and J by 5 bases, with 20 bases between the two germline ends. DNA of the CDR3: TGCAGTGCCACGGACTTTCAGGGAATCGATCAGCCCCAGCATTTT. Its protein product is CSATDFQGIDQPQHF.

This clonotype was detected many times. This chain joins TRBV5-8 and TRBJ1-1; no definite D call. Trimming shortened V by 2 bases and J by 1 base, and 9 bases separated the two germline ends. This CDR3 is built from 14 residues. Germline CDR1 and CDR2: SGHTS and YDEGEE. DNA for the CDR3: TGTGCCAGCAGCTTTTCGAGCGGGAACACTGAAGCTTTCTTT. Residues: CASSFSSGNTEAFF.

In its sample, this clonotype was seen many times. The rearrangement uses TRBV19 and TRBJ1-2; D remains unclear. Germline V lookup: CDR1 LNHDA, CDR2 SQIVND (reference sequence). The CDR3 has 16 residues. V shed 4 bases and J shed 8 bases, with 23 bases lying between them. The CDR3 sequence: CASSKGEYDISHGYTF. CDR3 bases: TGTGCCAGTAGTAAGGGCGAGTACGACATCTCCCACGGCTACACCTTC.

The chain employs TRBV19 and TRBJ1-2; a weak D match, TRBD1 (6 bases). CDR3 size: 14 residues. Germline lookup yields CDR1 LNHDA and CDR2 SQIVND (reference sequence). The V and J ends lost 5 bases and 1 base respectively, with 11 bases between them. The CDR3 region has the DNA TGTGCCAGTAGTTCCCGGGACAATAACTATGGCTACACCTTC. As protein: CASSSRDNNYGYTF.

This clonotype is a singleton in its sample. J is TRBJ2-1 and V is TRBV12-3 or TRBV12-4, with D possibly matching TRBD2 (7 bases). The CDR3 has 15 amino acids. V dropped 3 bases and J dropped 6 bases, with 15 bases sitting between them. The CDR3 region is CASSFLGGGANEQFF. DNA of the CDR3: TGTGCCAGCAGTTTCCTAGGGGGAGGGGCCAATGAGCAGTTCTTC.